The present entry profiles one T cell receptor beta chain with its context. It was across several immunoSEQ plates that each subset's genomic DNA was evenly split. Tens of thousands of T cell genomes (around 0.2 ug DNA) went into each sorted-subset replicate. Using immunoSEQ multiplex PCR, the repertoire was profiled, and TCRdb retains in-frame clones only, with some absent. Of about 2.3 million clones listed, less than 95% are singletons. Both subsets, CD45RA+ naive and CD45RA-negative memory, were split from the CD4+ cells. This sample was taken from a study of shared clonotypes between healthy human individuals. Study-level information: For every donor, three CD4 naive, three CD4 memory, two CD8 naive and one CD8 memory plates were used.

The CDR3 runs to 14 residues. Trimming took 5 bases from V and 8 from J, leaving 16 bases between them. Germline CDR1 and CDR2: SEHNR and FQNEAQ (reference sequence). The V and J genes are TRBV7-9 and TRBJ2-1; D may be TRBD1 (6 bases). The clonotype originates from a young man in good health. Some clones in this sample may be carry-over from other donors' samples. Sequenced: naive CD4+ T cells from PBMCs. The subset: CD45RA+ positively selected. DNA for the CDR3: TGTGCCAGCAGCCCGAGGCAGGGGAAGGATGAGCAGTTCTTC. Translated: CASSPRQGKDEQFF.